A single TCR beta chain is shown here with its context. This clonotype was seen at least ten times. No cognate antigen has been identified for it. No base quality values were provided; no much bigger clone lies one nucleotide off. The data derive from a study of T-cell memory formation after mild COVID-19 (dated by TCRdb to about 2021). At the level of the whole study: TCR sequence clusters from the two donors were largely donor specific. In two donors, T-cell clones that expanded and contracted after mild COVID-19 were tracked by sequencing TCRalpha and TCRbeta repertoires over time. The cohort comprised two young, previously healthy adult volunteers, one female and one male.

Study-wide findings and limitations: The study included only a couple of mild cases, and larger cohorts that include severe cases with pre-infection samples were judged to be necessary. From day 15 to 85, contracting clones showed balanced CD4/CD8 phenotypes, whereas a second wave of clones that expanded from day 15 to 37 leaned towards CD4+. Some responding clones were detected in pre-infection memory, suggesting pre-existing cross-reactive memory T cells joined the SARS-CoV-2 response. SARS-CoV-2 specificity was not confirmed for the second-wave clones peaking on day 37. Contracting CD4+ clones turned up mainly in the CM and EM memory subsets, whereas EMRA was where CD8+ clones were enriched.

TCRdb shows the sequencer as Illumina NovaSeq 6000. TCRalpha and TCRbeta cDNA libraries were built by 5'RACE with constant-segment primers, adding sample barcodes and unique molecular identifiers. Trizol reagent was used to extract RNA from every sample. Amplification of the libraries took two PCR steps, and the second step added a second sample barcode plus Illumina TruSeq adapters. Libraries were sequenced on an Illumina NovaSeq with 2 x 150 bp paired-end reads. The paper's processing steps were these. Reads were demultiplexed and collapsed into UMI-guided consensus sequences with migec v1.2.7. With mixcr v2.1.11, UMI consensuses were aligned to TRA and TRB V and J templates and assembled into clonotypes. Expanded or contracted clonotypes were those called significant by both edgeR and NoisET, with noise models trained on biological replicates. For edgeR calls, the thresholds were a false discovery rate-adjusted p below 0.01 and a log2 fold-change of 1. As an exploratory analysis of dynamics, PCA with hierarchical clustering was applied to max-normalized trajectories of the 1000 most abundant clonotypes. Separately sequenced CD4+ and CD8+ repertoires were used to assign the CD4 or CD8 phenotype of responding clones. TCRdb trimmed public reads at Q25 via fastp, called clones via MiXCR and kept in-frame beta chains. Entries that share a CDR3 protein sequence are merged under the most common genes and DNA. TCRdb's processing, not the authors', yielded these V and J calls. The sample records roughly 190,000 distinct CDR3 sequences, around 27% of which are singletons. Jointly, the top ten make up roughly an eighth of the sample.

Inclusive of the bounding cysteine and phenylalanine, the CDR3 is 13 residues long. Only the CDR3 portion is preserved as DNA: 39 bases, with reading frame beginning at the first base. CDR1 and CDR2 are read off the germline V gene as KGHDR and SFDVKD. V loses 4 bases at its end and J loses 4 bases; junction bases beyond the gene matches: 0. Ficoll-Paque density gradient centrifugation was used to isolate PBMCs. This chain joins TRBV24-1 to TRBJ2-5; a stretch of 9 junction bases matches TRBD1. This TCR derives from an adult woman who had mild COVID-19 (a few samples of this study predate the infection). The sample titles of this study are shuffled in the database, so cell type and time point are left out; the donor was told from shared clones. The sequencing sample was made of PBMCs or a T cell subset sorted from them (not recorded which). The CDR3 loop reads CATSEGQGETQYF. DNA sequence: TGTGCCACCAGTGAGGGACAGGGAGAGACCCAGTACTTC.